This T cell receptor beta chain was recovered during a study of blood T cell repertoires in COVID-19. The CDR3 is 17 amino acids. With 1 base removed from V and 0 bases from J, the gap between germline ends came to 13 bases. Germline assignment: CDR1 LGHDT and CDR2 YNNKEL (reference sequence). Clones were read by immunoSEQ multiplex PCR, and TCRdb kept only the in-frame ones, dropping some. The table has about 430,000 clones, approximately 92% seen once. The study counted Cohort 3 donors as recovered given two negative PCRs, clearance, or symptom resolution. The chain combines TRBV3-1 (or the pseudogene TRBV3-2) with TRBJ2-1; D perhaps matches TRBD2 (6 bases). The clonotype comes from a young man who had recovered from COVID-19. Material: PBMCs or T cells enriched from blood (not recorded which). The CDR3 region is CASSQVQREFSYNEQFF. In DNA, the CDR3 is TGTGCCAGCAGCCAAGTCCAACGGGAGTTCTCCTACAATGAGCAGTTCTTC.